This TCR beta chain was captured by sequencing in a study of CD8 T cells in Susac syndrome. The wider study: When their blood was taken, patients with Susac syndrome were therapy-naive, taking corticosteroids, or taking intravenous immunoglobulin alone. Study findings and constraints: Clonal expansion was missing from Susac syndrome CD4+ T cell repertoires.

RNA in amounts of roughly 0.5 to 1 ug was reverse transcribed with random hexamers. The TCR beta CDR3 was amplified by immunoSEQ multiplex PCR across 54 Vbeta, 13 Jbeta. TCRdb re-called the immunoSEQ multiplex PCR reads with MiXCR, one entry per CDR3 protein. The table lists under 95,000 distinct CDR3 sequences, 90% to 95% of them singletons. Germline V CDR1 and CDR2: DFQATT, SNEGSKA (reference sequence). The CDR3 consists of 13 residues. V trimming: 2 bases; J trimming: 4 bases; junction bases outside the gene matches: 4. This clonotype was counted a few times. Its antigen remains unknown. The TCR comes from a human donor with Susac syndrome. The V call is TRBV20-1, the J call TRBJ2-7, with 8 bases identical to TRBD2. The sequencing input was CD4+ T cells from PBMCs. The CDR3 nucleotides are TGCAGTGCTAGATTGTCTAGCGGGTACGAGCAGTACTTC. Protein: CSARLSSGYEQYF.